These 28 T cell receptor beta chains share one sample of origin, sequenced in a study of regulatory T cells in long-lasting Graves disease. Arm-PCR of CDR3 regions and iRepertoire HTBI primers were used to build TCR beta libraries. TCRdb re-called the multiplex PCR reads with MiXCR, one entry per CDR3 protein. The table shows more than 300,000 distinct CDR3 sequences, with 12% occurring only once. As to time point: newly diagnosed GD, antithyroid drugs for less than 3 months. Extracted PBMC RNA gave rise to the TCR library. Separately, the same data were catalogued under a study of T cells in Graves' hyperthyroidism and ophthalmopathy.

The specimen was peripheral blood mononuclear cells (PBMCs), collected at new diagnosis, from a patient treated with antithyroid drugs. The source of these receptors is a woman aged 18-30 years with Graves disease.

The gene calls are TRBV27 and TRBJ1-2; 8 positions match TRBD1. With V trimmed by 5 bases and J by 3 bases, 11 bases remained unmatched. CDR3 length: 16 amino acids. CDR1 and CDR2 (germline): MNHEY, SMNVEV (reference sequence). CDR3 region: CASSPSLGQADYGYTF. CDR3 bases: TGTGCCAGCAGTCCATCTTTGGGACAGGCAGACTATGGCTACACCTTC.

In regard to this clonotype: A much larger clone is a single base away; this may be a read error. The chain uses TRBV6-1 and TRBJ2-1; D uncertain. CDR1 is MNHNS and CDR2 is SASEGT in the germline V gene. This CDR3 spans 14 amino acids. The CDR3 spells CASGAFSSYNGQFF. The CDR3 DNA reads TGTGCCAGCGGTGCCTTTTCGTCTTACAATGGGCAGTTCTTC.

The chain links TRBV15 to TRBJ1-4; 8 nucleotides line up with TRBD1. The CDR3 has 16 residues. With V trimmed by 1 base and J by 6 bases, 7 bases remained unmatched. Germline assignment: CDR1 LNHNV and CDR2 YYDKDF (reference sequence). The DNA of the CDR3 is TGTGCCACCAGCAGAGTGGGGGGGACAGGCCATGAAAAACTGTTTTTT. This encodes CATSRVGGTGHEKLFF.

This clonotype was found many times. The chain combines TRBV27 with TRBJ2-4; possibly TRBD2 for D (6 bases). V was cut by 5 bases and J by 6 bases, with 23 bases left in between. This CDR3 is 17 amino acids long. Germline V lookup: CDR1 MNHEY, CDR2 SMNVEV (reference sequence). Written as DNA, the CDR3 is TGTGCCAGCAGTCCACTAGCACCCGGGGGAACCGCAAACATTCAGTACTTC. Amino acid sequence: CASSPLAPGGTANIQYF.

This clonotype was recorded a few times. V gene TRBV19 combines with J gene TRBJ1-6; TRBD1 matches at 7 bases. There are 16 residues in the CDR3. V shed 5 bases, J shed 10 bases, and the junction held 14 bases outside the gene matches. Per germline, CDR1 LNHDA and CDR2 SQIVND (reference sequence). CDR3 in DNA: TGTGCCAGTAGTCTCATGACAGGGCGCTATGGATCACCCCTCCACTTT. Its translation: CASSLMTGRYGSPLHF.

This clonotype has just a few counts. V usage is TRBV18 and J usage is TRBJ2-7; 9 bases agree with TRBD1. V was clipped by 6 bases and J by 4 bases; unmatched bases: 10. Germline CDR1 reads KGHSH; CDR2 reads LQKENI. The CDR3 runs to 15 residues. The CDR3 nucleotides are TGTGCCAGCTCGCCCCCAACAGGGGGCGGTTACGAGCAGTACTTC. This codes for CASSPPTGGGYEQYF.

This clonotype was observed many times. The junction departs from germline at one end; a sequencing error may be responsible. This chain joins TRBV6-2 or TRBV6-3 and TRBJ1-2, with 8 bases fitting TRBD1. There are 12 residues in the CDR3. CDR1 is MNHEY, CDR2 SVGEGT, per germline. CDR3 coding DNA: TGTGCCAGCAGACTCCGGGACAGGTTTTTCGCCTTC. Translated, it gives CASRLRDRFFAF.

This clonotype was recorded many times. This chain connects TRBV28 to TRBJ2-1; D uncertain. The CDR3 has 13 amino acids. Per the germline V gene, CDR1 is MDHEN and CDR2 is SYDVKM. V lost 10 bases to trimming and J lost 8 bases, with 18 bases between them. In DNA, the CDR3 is TGTGCCATCCGGGCCGCTCCCCGGGATGAGCAGTTCTTC. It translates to CAIRAAPRDEQFF.

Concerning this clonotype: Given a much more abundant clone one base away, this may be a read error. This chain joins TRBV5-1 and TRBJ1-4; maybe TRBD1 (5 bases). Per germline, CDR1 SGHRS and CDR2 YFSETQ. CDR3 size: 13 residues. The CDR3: CASSPKLGEKPFF. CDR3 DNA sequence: TGCGCCAGCAGCCCAAAATTGGGGGAAAAACCGTTTTTT.

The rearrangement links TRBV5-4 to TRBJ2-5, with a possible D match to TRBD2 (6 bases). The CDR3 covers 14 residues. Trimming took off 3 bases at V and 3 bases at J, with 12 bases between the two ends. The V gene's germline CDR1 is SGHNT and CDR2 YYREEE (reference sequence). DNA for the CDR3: TGTGCCAGCAGCTGGGGAGGTGGAGAAGAGACCCAGTACTTC. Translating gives CASSWGGGEETQYF. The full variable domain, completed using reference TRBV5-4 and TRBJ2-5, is ETGVTQSPTHLIKTRGQQVTLRCSSQSGHNTVSWYQQALGQGPQFIFQYYREEENGRGNFPPRFSGLQFPNYSSELNVNALELDDSALYLCASSWGGGEETQYFGPGTRLLVL.

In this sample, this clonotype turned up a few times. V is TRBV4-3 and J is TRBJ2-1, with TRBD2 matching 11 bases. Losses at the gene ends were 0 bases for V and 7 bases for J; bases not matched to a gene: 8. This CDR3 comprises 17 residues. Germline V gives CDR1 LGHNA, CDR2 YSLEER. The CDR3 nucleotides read TGCGCCAGCAGCCAAGATTCGGGGCTAGCGGGGGGTAATGAGCAGTTCTTC. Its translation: CASSQDSGLAGGNEQFF.

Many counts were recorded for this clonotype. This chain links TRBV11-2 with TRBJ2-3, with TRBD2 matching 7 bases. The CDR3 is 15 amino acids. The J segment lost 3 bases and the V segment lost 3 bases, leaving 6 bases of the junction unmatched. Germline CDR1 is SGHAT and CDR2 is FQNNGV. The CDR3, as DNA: TGTGCCAGCAGCTTTGCGGGAGTGAGTACAGATACGCAGTATTTT. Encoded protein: CASSFAGVSTDTQYF.

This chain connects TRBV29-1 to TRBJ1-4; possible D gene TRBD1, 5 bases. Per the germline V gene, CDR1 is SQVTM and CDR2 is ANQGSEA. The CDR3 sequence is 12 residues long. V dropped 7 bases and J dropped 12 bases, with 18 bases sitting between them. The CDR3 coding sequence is TGCAGCGCCGGGGGTCTTAATGGGGAACTGTTTTTT. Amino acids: CSAGGLNGELFF.

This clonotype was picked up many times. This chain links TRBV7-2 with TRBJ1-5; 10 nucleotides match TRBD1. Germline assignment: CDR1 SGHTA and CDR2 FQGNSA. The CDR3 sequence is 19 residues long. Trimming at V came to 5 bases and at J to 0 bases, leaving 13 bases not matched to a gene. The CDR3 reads CASSNPTGTGEFSNQPQHF. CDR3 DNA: TGTGCCAGCAGCAACCCCACTGGGACAGGGGAATTTAGCAATCAGCCCCAGCATTTT.

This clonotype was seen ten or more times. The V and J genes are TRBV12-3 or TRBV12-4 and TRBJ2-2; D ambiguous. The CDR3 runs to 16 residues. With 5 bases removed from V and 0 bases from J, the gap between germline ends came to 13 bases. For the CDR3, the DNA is TGTGCCAGCAGTAACGGCCTCAGAACGAACACCGGGGAGCTGTTTTTT. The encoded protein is CASSNGLRTNTGELFF.

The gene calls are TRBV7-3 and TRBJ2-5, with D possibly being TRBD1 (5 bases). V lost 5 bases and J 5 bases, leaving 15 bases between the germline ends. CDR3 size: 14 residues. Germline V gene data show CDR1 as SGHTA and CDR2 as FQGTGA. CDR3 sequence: CASSQGVGYETQYF. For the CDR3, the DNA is TGTGCCAGCAGCCAGGGCGTGGGATACGAGACCCAGTACTTC.

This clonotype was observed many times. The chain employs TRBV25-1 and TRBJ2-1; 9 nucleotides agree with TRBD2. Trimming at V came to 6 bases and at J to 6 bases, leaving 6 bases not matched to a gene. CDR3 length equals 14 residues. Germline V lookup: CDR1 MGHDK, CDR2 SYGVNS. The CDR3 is CASSRLAVINEQFF. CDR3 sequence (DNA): TGTGCCAGCAGCCGACTAGCGGTGATCAATGAGCAGTTCTTC.

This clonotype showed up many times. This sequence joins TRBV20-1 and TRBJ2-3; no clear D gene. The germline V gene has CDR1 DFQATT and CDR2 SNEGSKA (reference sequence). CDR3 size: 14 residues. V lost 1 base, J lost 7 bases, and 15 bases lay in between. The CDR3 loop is CSARVLLLINTQYF. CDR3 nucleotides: TGCAGTGCTAGAGTCCTTCTGCTCATCAATACGCAGTATTTT.

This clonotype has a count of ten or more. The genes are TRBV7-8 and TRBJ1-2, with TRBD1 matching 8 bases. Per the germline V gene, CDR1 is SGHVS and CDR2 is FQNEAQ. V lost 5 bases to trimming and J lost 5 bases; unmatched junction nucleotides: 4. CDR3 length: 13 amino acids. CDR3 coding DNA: TGTGCCAGCAGCGATGACAGGGGATATGGCTACACCTTC. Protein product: CASSDDRGYGYTF.

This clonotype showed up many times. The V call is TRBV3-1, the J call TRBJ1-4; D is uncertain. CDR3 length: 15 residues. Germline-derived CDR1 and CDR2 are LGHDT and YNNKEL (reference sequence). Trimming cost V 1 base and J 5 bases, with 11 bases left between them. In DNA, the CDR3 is TGTGCCAGCAGCCAAGCCGATGCGCTCAATGAAAAACTGTTTTTT. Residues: CASSQADALNEKLFF. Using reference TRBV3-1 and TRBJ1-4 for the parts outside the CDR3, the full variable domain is DTAVSQTPKYLVTQMGNDKSIKCEQNLGHDTMYWYKQDSKKFLKIMFSYNNKELIINETVPNRFSPKSPDKAHLNLHINSLELGDSAVYFCASSQADALNEKLFFGSGTQLSVL.

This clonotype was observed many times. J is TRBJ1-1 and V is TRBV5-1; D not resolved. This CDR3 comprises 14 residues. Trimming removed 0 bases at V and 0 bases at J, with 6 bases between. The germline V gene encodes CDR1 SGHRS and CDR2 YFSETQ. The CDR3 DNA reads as TGCGCCAGCAGCTTGGCCAGATTGAACACTGAAGCTTTCTTT. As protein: CASSLARLNTEAFF.

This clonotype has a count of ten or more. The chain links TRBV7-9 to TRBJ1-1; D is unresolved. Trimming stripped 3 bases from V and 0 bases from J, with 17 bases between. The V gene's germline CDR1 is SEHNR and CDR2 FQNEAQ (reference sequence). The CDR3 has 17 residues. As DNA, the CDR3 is TGTGCCAGCAGCTTCCCCCATCAGGATATCATGAACACTGAAGCTTTCTTT. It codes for CASSFPHQDIMNTEAFF.

The CDR3: CATSRGLDPPYGYTF. The DNA of the CDR3 is TGTGCCACCAGCAGAGGTTTGGATCCCCCCTATGGCTACACCTTC. V and J are TRBV15 and TRBJ1-2; D is unresolved. Trimming left V 1 base short and J 4 bases short, with 13 bases between. The germline V gene has CDR1 LNHNV and CDR2 YYDKDF (reference sequence). The CDR3 length is 15 residues.

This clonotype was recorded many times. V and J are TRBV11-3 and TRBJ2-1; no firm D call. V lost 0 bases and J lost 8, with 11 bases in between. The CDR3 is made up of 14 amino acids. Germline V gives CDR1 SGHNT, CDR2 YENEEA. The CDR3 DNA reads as TGTGCCAGCAGCTTAGATCGGCCGTCGGATGAGCAGTTCTTC. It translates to CASSLDRPSDEQFF.

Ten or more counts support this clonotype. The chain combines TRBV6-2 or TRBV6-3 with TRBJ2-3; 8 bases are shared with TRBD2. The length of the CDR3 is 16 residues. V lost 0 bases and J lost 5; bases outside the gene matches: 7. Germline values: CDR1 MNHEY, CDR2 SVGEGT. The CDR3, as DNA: TGTGCCAGCAGTTACTCGAAAGCGGGAGCAGGAGATACGCAGTATTTT. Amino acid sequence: CASSYSKAGAGDTQYF.

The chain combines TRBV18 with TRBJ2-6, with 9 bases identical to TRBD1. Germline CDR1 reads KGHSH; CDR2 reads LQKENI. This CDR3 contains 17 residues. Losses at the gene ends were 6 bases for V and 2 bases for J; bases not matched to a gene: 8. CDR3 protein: CASSRDRASTGANVLTF. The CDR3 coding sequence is TGTGCCAGCTCTCGGGACAGGGCCTCGACTGGGGCCAACGTCCTGACTTTC.

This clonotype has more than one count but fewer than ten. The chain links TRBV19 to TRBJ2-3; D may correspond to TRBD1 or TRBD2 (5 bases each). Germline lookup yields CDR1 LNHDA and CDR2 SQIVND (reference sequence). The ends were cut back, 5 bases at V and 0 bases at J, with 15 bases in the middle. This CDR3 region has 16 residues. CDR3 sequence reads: CASSYTGTGSTDTQYF. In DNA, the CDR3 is TGTGCCAGTAGTTATACCGGGACGGGTAGCACAGATACGCAGTATTTT.

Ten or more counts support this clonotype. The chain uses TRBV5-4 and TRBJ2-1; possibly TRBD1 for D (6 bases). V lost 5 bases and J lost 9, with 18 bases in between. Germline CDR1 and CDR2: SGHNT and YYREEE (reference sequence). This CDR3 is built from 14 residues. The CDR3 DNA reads TGTGCCAGCAGACGCGGCCAGGGGCCTGGTGAGCAGTTCTTC. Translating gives CASRRGQGPGEQFF.